These 29 T cell receptor beta chains were sequenced from one sample in a study of blood T cell repertoires in COVID-19. Data came from immunoSEQ multiplex PCR; TCRdb stores just in-frame clones and leaves some out. The profile shows fewer than 250,000 clones, approximately 90% of them singletons. Specimen: peripheral blood. Receptors were obtained from a human donor in a cohort sampled during active COVID-19.

Remarks on this clone: This sequence may be a read error, since a much larger clone differs from it by one base. The V and J genes are TRBV7-2 and TRBJ2-3; 9 bases agree with TRBD2. The CDR3 is 17 amino acids. Germline lookup yields CDR1 SGHTA and CDR2 FQGNSA. J gave up 1 base and V 5 bases, and 10 bases lay outside the gene matches. CDR3 protein: CASSDTRGGGGTDTQYF. CDR3 bases: TGTGCCAGCAGCGATACTCGGGGCGGGGGGGGCACAGATACGCAGTATTTT. Full variable domain (outside the CDR3, taken from reference TRBV7-2 and TRBJ2-3): GAGVSQSPSNKVTEKGKDVELRCDPISGHTALYWYRQSLGQGLEFLIYFQGNSAPDKSGLPSDRFSAERTGGSVSTLTIQRTQQEDSAVYLCASSDTRGGGGTDTQYFGPGTRLTVL.

This clone was picked up many times. The CDR3 DNA is TGTGCCAGCAGTTTATTCCAGGGGTTGAGCAATCAGCCCCAGCATTTT. The encoded protein is CASSLFQGLSNQPQHF. The chain recombines TRBV28 with TRBJ1-5; possible D gene TRBD1, 6 bases. The CDR3 has 16 residues. V gave up 1 base and J gave up 1 base, with 11 bases separating them. Germline V lookup: CDR1 MDHEN, CDR2 SYDVKM.

In this sample, this clone turned up a few times. V and J are TRBV9 and TRBJ2-2, with TRBD1 matching 7 bases. The CDR3 sequence is 15 residues long. V was pared by 4 bases and J by 4 bases, with 7 bases of the junction left unmatched. Germline V CDR1 and CDR2: SGDLS, YYNGEE. CDR3 sequence reads: CASSPAAGGTGELFF. For the CDR3, the DNA is TGTGCCAGCAGCCCGGCAGCAGGGGGCACCGGGGAGCTGTTTTTT.

The sample holds a few counts of this clone. The rearrangement uses TRBV10-3 and TRBJ2-7; D is perhaps TRBD1 (6 bases). The length of the CDR3 is 14 residues. V lost 7 bases and J 0 bases, leaving 13 bases between the germline ends. The germline CDR1 and CDR2 sequences are ENHRY and SYGVKD. DNA for the CDR3: TGTGCCATCACCTCGACAGGCGACTCCTACGAGCAGTACTTC. Translated, it gives CAITSTGDSYEQYF.

The chain employs TRBV7-8 and TRBJ2-2; D perhaps matches TRBD2 (6 bases). The CDR3 loop spans 14 amino acids. The V end lost 4 bases, the J end lost 7 bases, and 13 bases lay between the germline ends. Per the germline V gene, CDR1 is SGHVS and CDR2 is FQNEAQ. For the CDR3, the DNA is TGTGCCAGCAGCTCGGGACTGACCTACGGGGAGCTGTTTTTT. Its translation is CASSSGLTYGELFF. Supplemented by reference TRBV7-8 and TRBJ2-2, the full variable domain reads GAGVSQSPRYKVAKRGQDVALRCDPISGHVSLFWYQQALGQGPEFLTYFQNEAQLDKSGLPSDRFFAERPEGSVSTLKIQRTQQEDSAVYLCASSSGLTYGELFFGEGSRLTVL.

This chain links TRBV4-2 with TRBJ2-1; 10 bases fit TRBD2. V trimming: 1 base; J trimming: 4 bases; junction bases outside the gene matches: 4. Looked up from germline, CDR1 is LGHNA and CDR2 is YNFKEQ. This CDR3 is built from 16 residues. CDR3 DNA sequence: TGTGCCAGCAGCCAAGGTGCGACTAGCGGGTACAATGAGCAGTTCTTC. Translating it yields CASSQGATSGYNEQFF.

In its sample, this clone was seen once. The chain employs TRBV19 and TRBJ2-3; 12 nucleotides align to TRBD2. Trimming cost V 5 bases and J 7 bases; bases outside gene matches: 10. This CDR3 has 16 amino acids. The germline V gene encodes CDR1 LNHDA and CDR2 SQIVND (reference sequence). CDR3 bases: TGTGCCAGTAGTCCGTGGACTAGCGGGACAATCAATACGCAGTATTTT. Protein product: CASSPWTSGTINTQYF.

The V and J genes are TRBV4-2 and TRBJ1-2, with 9 bases lining up with TRBD1. The germline V gene encodes CDR1 LGHNA and CDR2 YNFKEQ. V was pared by 3 bases and J by 2 bases, with 7 bases of the junction left unmatched. The CDR3 sequence is 16 residues long. CDR3: CASSQGQGSRNYGYTF. The CDR3 region has the DNA TGTGCCAGCAGCCAGGGACAGGGAAGTCGGAACTATGGCTACACCTTC.

This rearrangement joins TRBV24-1 to TRBJ2-6, with 7 bases lining up with TRBD1. This CDR3 spans 16 amino acids. The junction had 4 bases not matched to a gene; V was cut back by 4 bases and J by 2 bases. Germline-derived CDR1 and CDR2 are KGHDR and SFDVKD. The CDR3 nucleotides are TGTGCCACCAGTGAAAAGGGGGCCGCTGGGGCCAACGTCCTGACTTTC. This codes for CATSEKGAAGANVLTF.

The chain uses TRBV10-2 and TRBJ1-6; D not certain. This CDR3 has 11 amino acids. Trimming shortened V by 2 bases and J by 13 bases, and 6 bases separated the two germline ends. In germline, CDR1 is WSHSY, CDR2 SAAADI. Written as DNA, the CDR3 is TGCGCCAGCAGTGAGATCGGTCCCCTCCACTTT. Protein product: CASSEIGPLHF.

This rearrangement joins TRBV21-1 to TRBJ1-2. TRBV21-1 is recorded as a pseudogene. The CDR3 is 11 residues long. The CDR3 DNA is TGTGCCAGCCCCGGGGGGGGTGGCTACACCTTC. It encodes CASPGGGGYTF.

The rearrangement links TRBV11-2 to TRBJ2-7, with a tentative D call TRBD1 (6 bases). The CDR3 loop spans 15 amino acids. CDR1 is SGHAT and CDR2 is FQNNGV in the germline V gene. Trimming pared 5 bases from V and 3 bases from J, leaving 17 bases between. The CDR3: CASSAAGTPYYEQYF. In nucleotides, the CDR3 is TGTGCCAGCAGCGCCGCAGGGACACCGTACTACGAGCAGTACTTC.

This clone was recorded once. DNA for the CDR3: TGTGCCAGCAGCTTAGCGACTGGCGACAGACTGTTTTTT. The encoded protein is CASSLATGDRLFF. V and J are TRBV7-8 and TRBJ2-2; a possible D gene is TRBD1 (5 bases). The germline V gene has CDR1 SGHVS and CDR2 FQNEAQ. The CDR3 sequence is 13 residues long. V shed 0 bases and J shed 14 bases, with 13 bases lying between them.

The chain is built from TRBV6-5 and TRBJ1-2; D call uncertain. Germline CDR1 MNHEY, CDR2 SVGAGI. V was pared by 4 bases and J by 8 bases, with 17 bases between. This CDR3 has 14 residues. In DNA form, the CDR3 reads TGTGCCAGCAGTTCCCCCGGGGAGTTTGGAGGCTACACCTTC. This codes for CASSSPGEFGGYTF.

The chain is built from TRBV4-2 and TRBJ2-4, with a tentative D call TRBD2 (6 bases). This CDR3 is 14 amino acids long. Deletions cut 4 bases from V and 5 bases from J, with 12 bases between. The germline CDR1 and CDR2 sequences are LGHNA and YNFKEQ. The CDR3 loop is CASSPQTRENIQYF. Written as DNA, the CDR3 is TGTGCCAGCAGCCCCCAGACTAGAGAAAACATTCAGTACTTC.

The table lists this clone with a count of one. The DNA of the CDR3 is TGCGCCAGCAGCCCCCGACAGGGAGGAGGCACAGATACGCAGTATTTT. Encoded protein: CASSPRQGGGTDTQYF. The chain recombines TRBV5-1 with TRBJ2-3; TRBD1 might be the D (7 bases). CDR3 length equals 16 residues. V lost 4 bases and J 1 base, leaving 16 bases between the germline ends. Per germline, CDR1 SGHRS and CDR2 YFSETQ.

The chain couples TRBV28 to TRBJ1-5; TRBD1 matches 7 bases. Germline V CDR1 and CDR2: MDHEN, SYDVKM. V shed 5 bases, J shed 7 bases, and the junction held 20 bases outside the gene matches. This CDR3 contains 18 residues. The CDR3 here is CASSDSAGGREVGQPQHF. In DNA form, the CDR3 reads TGTGCCAGCAGTGACTCGGCAGGGGGGCGGGAGGTAGGACAGCCCCAGCATTTT.

In this sample, this clone turned up once. The gene calls are TRBV3-1 (or the pseudogene TRBV3-2) and TRBJ2-3, with D tentatively TRBD1 (5 bases). With 1 base removed from V and 0 bases from J, the gap between germline ends came to 14 bases. Germline CDR1 and CDR2: LGHDT and YNNKEL (reference sequence). The CDR3 is 17 amino acids. CDR3 DNA sequence: TGTGCCAGCAGCCAAGTTTCAGCACAGGTTAGCACAGATACGCAGTATTTT. Translated: CASSQVSAQVSTDTQYF.

The V call is TRBV2, the J call TRBJ2-7, with 7 bases that match TRBD2. The CDR3 consists of 14 residues. Germline V CDR1 and CDR2: SNHLY, FYNNEI. The J segment lost 0 bases and the V segment lost 6 bases, leaving 5 bases of the junction unmatched. The chain's CDR3 is CASSNGGSSYEQYF. The CDR3, as DNA: TGTGCCAGCAGCAACGGGGGGAGCTCCTACGAGCAGTACTTC. The entire variable domain, with the rest obtained from reference TRBV2 and TRBJ2-7, is as follows: EPEVTQTPSHQVTQMGQEVILRCVPISNHLYFYWYRQILGQKVEFLVSFYNNEISEKSEIFDDQFSVERPDGSNFTLKIRSTKLEDSAMYFCASSNGGSSYEQYFGPGTRLTVT.

This chain connects TRBV5-1 to TRBJ1-1; 7 positions match TRBD1. The germline V gene encodes CDR1 SGHRS and CDR2 YFSETQ. CDR3 length equals 15 residues. V gave up 1 base and J gave up 1 base; unmatched junction bases: 4. In DNA, the CDR3 is TGCGCCAGCAGCTTGAGAACAGGGGCGAACACTGAAGCTTTCTTT. Translation: CASSLRTGANTEAFF.

V gene TRBV20-1 combines with J gene TRBJ2-1; 12 bases are shared with TRBD2. Germline V gene sequence: CDR1 DFQATT, CDR2 SNEGSKA (reference sequence). V shed 6 bases, J shed 4 bases, and the junction held 7 bases outside the gene matches. CDR3 size: 15 residues. The CDR3 reads CSASGLAGFYNEQFF. The CDR3 nucleotides are TGCAGTGCGAGTGGACTAGCGGGATTTTACAATGAGCAGTTCTTC.

The V call is TRBV7-2, the J call TRBJ2-3, with 11 bases fitting TRBD1. The germline V gene has CDR1 SGHTA and CDR2 FQGNSA. The V and J ends lost 2 bases and 6 bases, in that order; junction bases with no gene match: 4. This CDR3 is built from 15 residues. The CDR3 sequence is CASSLLGTGGDTQYF. The CDR3 DNA sequence: TGTGCCAGCAGCTTATTGGGGACAGGGGGGGATACGCAGTATTTT.

The J gene is TRBJ1-3, the V gene TRBV10-2; possible D gene TRBD1, 6 bases. With 7 bases removed from V and 7 bases from J, the gap between germline ends came to 17 bases. CDR3 length equals 14 residues. CDR1 is WSHSY and CDR2 is SAAADI in the germline V gene. The chain's CDR3 is CASIPRGKENTIYF. The CDR3 coding sequence is TGCGCCAGCATTCCGAGGGGGAAGGAGAACACCATATATTTT.

About this clone: The sample has other DNA sequences that encode this CDR3 too. V and J are TRBV5-1 and TRBJ2-7; D unclear. Germline CDR1 SGHRS, CDR2 YFSETQ. The germline V and J ends were trimmed by 0 bases and 1 base, with 8 bases remaining between them. There are 14 residues in the CDR3. CDR3: CASSLGQASYEQYF. CDR3 nucleotides: TGCGCCAGCAGCTTGGGGCAGGCGTCCTACGAGCAGTACTTC.

This clone was counted many times. The rearrangement joins TRBV30 to TRBJ2-3; D is perhaps TRBD1 (6 bases). The germline CDR1 and CDR2 sequences are GTSNPN and SVGIG (reference sequence). The CDR3 consists of 13 residues. Deletions cut 1 base from V and 5 bases from J, with 10 bases between. The CDR3 nucleotides read TGTGCCTGGAGTGCCTCAGGGGTAGATACGCAGTATTTT. It translates to CAWSASGVDTQYF.

The table lists this clone with a few counts. The chain's CDR3 is CASTRREGDQETQYF. CDR3 coding DNA: TGTGCCAGCACGAGGCGGGAGGGCGACCAAGAGACCCAGTACTTC. V and J are TRBV25-1 and TRBJ2-5, with 9 bases that match TRBD2. Germline lookup yields CDR1 MGHDK and CDR2 SYGVNS. V lost 7 bases to trimming and J lost 0 bases; unmatched junction nucleotides: 6. The CDR3 consists of 15 residues. Full variable domain (outside the CDR3, taken from reference TRBV25-1 and TRBJ2-5): EADIYQTPRYLVIGTGKKITLECSQTMGHDKMYWYQQDPGMELHLIHYSYGVNSTEKGDLSSESTVSRIRTEHFPLTLESARPSHTSQYLCASTRREGDQETQYFGPGTRLLVL.

The chain uses TRBV6-2 or TRBV6-3 and TRBJ2-7, with unresolved D. The germline V gene encodes CDR1 MNHEY and CDR2 SVGEGT. The CDR3 covers 12 residues. V gave up 0 bases and J gave up 5 bases, with 5 bases separating them. CDR3 region: CASSYSLHEQYF. In nucleotides, the CDR3 is TGTGCCAGCAGTTACTCTCTACACGAGCAGTACTTC.

CDR3 DNA: TGTGCCAGCAGTGCGGAGGGGGCTCATGGCTACACCTTC. This translates into CASSAEGAHGYTF. The rearrangement joins TRBV2 to TRBJ1-2; 7 bases fit TRBD1. Germline CDR1 SNHLY, CDR2 FYNNEI. There are 13 residues in the CDR3. The junction had 5 bases not matched to a gene; V was cut back by 4 bases and J by 6 bases.

The chain joins TRBV27 to TRBJ2-7, with TRBD1 identical over 8 bases. The V segment lost 0 bases and the J segment 1 base; nucleotides outside the gene matches: 5. The germline CDR1 and CDR2 sequences are MNHEY and SMNVEV (reference sequence). This CDR3 contains 16 residues. CDR3 residues: CASSLSTGVLSYEQYF. The CDR3 DNA is TGTGCCAGCAGTTTATCGACAGGGGTCCTTTCCTACGAGCAGTACTTC.